A single sample gave rise to the 32 T cell receptor beta chains below, sequenced in a study of shared clonotypes between healthy human individuals. Measured with immunoSEQ multiplex PCR; TCRdb has only the in-frame clones, and not every one. The data contain roughly 1,800,000 clones, about 95% of them seen just once; the ten biggest clones take up more than 0.95%. Naivety among CD8 cells was defined by CD45RO negativity and positive CCR7 selection, thereby excluding terminally differentiated effector memory CD45RA+ cells. The sample consisted of naive CD8+ T cells sorted from blood. The receptors shown here come from a man between 18 and 35 years old in good health.

The CDR3, as DNA: TGTGCCAGCAGCTGGAGCGGGGATCCCTACAATGAGCAGTTCTTC. The encoded protein is CASSWSGDPYNEQFF. The chain recombines TRBV27 with TRBJ2-1; TRBD2 aligns across 7 bases. V was pared by 6 bases and J by 2 bases, with 7 bases of the junction left unmatched. This CDR3 has 15 residues. Germline CDR1 is MNHEY and CDR2 is SMNVEV (reference sequence).

The genes are TRBV27 and TRBJ1-2; no clear D gene. V lost 0 bases and J 8 bases, leaving 13 bases between the germline ends. Germline V lookup: CDR1 MNHEY, CDR2 SMNVEV (reference sequence). The CDR3 extends over 14 amino acids. The CDR3 loop is CASSLSSTLKGYTF. CDR3 nucleotide sequence: TGTGCCAGCAGTTTATCGTCAACTCTAAAGGGCTACACCTTC.

The V gene is TRBV27, the J gene TRBJ2-7; 8 nucleotides align to TRBD2. V gave up 7 bases and J gave up 5 bases; unmatched junction bases: 10. Per germline, CDR1 MNHEY and CDR2 SMNVEV (reference sequence). This CDR3 has 14 residues. CDR3: CASTPTGGMDEQYF. CDR3 nucleotide sequence: TGTGCCAGCACCCCCACGGGGGGGATGGACGAGCAGTACTTC.

As regards this clone: This sample includes further DNA sequences coding for the same CDR3. The chain has TRBV30 and TRBJ2-7, with 9 nucleotides matching TRBD1. V lost 4 bases and J lost 1; bases outside the gene matches: 5. In germline, CDR1 is GTSNPN, CDR2 SVGIG (reference sequence). The CDR3 has 14 amino acids. CDR3 coding DNA: TGTGCCTGGACGTGGGGACAGGGTTCCTACGAGCAGTACTTC. Protein sequence: CAWTWGQGSYEQYF. The variable domain in full, completed from reference TRBV30 and TRBJ2-7, reads SQTIHQWPATLVQPVGSPLSLECTVEGTSNPNLYWYRQAAGRGLQLLFYSVGIGQISSEVPQNLSASRPQDRQFILSSKKLLLSDSGFYLCAWTWGQGSYEQYFGPGTRLTVT.

CDR3 in amino acids: CASSLEVLLGVNEQFF. Here the CDR3 DNA reads TGTGCCAGCAGCTTGGAGGTTCTCCTAGGGGTCAATGAGCAGTTCTTC. The V and J genes are TRBV5-6 and TRBJ2-1, with D possibly matching TRBD1 (5 bases). The V and J ends lost 0 bases and 6 bases respectively, with 16 bases between them. The CDR3 extends over 16 amino acids. Germline lookup yields CDR1 SGHDT and CDR2 YYEEEE.

The DNA of the CDR3 is TGCGCCAGCTCTCCTGGGTACGGGACTAGAAGGCACGAGCAGTACTTC. It is translated as CASSPGYGTRRHEQYF. J is TRBJ2-7 and V is TRBV5-1; 8 bases map to TRBD2. Germline CDR1 and CDR2: SGHRS and YFSETQ. The trim removed 7 bases at V and 5 bases at J, leaving 17 bases unmatched. The CDR3 runs to 16 residues.

The chain has TRBV9 and TRBJ2-7; D might be TRBD1 or TRBD2, each matching 6 bases. CDR1 is SGDLS, CDR2 YYNGEE, per germline. The CDR3 is made up of 14 amino acids. The V end lost 3 bases, the J end lost 3 bases, and 13 bases lay between the germline ends. In DNA, the CDR3 is TGTGCCAGCAGCGGGGGGGCGGAGAACTACGAGCAGTACTTC. Amino acid sequence: CASSGGAENYEQYF. The entire variable domain, with the rest obtained from reference TRBV9 and TRBJ2-7, is as follows: DSGVTQTPKHLITATGQRVTLRCSPRSGDLSVYWYQQSLDQGLQFLIQYYNGEERAKGNILERFSAQQFPDLHSELNLSSLELGDSALYFCASSGGAENYEQYFGPGTRLTVT.

The chain employs TRBV6-1 and TRBJ2-3; no clear D. V lost 0 bases and J 4 bases, leaving 11 bases between the germline ends. The CDR3 extends over 15 amino acids. CDR1 is MNHNS and CDR2 is SASEGT in the germline V gene. The CDR3 DNA follows: TGTGCCAGCAGTGAAGCGCTGGTAGGTGCAGATACGCAGTATTTT. Its protein is CASSEALVGADTQYF.

The chain links TRBV9 to TRBJ1-6; D gene ambiguous. Germline values: CDR1 SGDLS, CDR2 YYNGEE. The V end was cut by 6 bases, the J end by 4 bases, with 8 bases between. The CDR3 loop spans 13 amino acids. CDR3 loop: CASMGAYNSPLHF. The CDR3 DNA reads TGTGCCAGCATGGGTGCGTATAATTCACCCCTCCACTTT.

V usage is TRBV19 and J usage is TRBJ1-5; D gene unclear. CDR1 is LNHDA, CDR2 SQIVND, per germline (reference sequence). The CDR3 is 15 amino acids. Trimming took 7 bases from V and 2 from J, leaving 15 bases between them. The DNA for the CDR3 is TGTGCCAGTACCTCAGCAAGCGAGGGCAATCAGCCCCAGCATTTT. Protein product: CASTSASEGNQPQHF.

CDR3 nucleotide sequence: TGTGCCAGCAGCCTAGGAGACTACCAAGAGACCCAGTACTTC. This codes for CASSLGDYQETQYF. The chain recombines TRBV7-6 with TRBJ2-5, with D hard to call. Germline V gene data show CDR1 as SGHVS and CDR2 as FNYEAQ. The CDR3 sequence is 14 residues long. V lost 5 bases to trimming and J lost 0 bases, with 10 bases between them.

The chain links TRBV28 to TRBJ2-2; D gene ambiguous. This CDR3 is built from 17 residues. The V end lost 6 bases, the J end lost 1 base, and 18 bases lay between the germline ends. Per germline, CDR1 MDHEN and CDR2 SYDVKM. CDR3 sequence (DNA): TGTGCCAGCAGCCCCGTTCGGCTAGATAGGAACACCGGGGAGCTGTTTTTT. It specifies CASSPVRLDRNTGELFF.

As regards this clone: The same CDR3 also results from other DNA sequences found in this sample. V usage is TRBV5-1 and J usage is TRBJ2-7, with 9 bases aligning to TRBD2. J lost 1 base, V lost 0 bases, and 5 bases had no gene match. Germline V gives CDR1 SGHRS, CDR2 YFSETQ. The CDR3 is 16 residues long. CDR3: CASSLVETSGSYEQYF. DNA of the CDR3: TGCGCCAGCAGCTTGGTGGAGACTAGCGGATCCTACGAGCAGTACTTC.

The chain couples TRBV27 to TRBJ2-1; D may be TRBD1 (5 bases). V lost 3 bases and J lost 5, with 14 bases in between. The V gene's germline CDR1 is MNHEY and CDR2 SMNVEV (reference sequence). This CDR3 has 15 amino acids. The CDR3 protein is CASSLWQGSHNEQFF. CDR3 in DNA: TGTGCCAGCAGTTTGTGGCAGGGTTCCCACAATGAGCAGTTCTTC.

The rearrangement uses TRBV7-8 and TRBJ2-1; D is ambiguous. The germline V and J ends were trimmed by 4 bases and 8 bases, with 9 bases remaining between them. The CDR3 is made up of 12 amino acids. The germline V gene encodes CDR1 SGHVS and CDR2 FQNEAQ. CDR3 DNA: TGTGCCAGCAGCTCCCCCCCCGATGAGCAGTTCTTC. Amino acids: CASSSPPDEQFF.

V is TRBV30 and J is TRBJ2-3; D gene unclear. V shed 0 bases and J shed 0 bases, with 10 bases lying between them. The CDR3 has 15 residues. Germline assignment: CDR1 GTSNPN and CDR2 SVGIG (reference sequence). In nucleotides, the CDR3 is TGTGCCTGGAGTGTAGGAAGTTCTAGCACAGATACGCAGTATTTT. Translating it yields CAWSVGSSSTDTQYF.

The chain carries TRBV25-1 and TRBJ2-2; D not resolved. Trimming shortened V by 4 bases and J by 0 bases, and 9 bases separated the two germline ends. Germline loops: CDR1 MGHDK, CDR2 SYGVNS. The CDR3 contains 15 residues. The CDR3 region is CASSVIGSNTGELFF. The CDR3 DNA is TGTGCCAGCAGTGTTATTGGGTCGAACACCGGGGAGCTGTTTTTT.

This chain connects TRBV6-1 to TRBJ2-5; the D is unclear. The end of the DNA aligns better with TRBJ2-7, so the J call may be wrong. Germline V gene data show CDR1 as MNHNS and CDR2 as SASEGT. This CDR3 contains 12 residues. The CDR3 DNA follows: TGTGCCAGCAGTTATGACCACTACGAGCAGTACTTC. It codes for CASSYDHYEQYF.

This clone has just one count. For the CDR3, the DNA is TGTGCCAGCAGCGTAGCCCGGGCAAGACCGAACACCGGGGAGCTGTTTTTT. Translated, it gives CASSVARARPNTGELFF. The chain has TRBV9 and TRBJ2-2; D uncertain. Trimming removed 0 bases at V and 0 bases at J, with 12 bases between. The CDR3 is 17 residues long. Germline V gives CDR1 SGDLS, CDR2 YYNGEE.

The chain recombines TRBV7-9 with TRBJ2-1; D is tentatively TRBD1 or TRBD2 (5 bases each). Germline CDR1 reads SEHNR; CDR2 reads FQNEAQ (reference sequence). V was pared by 2 bases and J by 3 bases, with 11 bases between. CDR3 size: 15 residues. The CDR3 bases are TGTGCCAGCAGCTTAAACACAGGAGGCTACAATGAGCAGTTCTTC. This translates into CASSLNTGGYNEQFF.

To note about this clone: Other DNA sequences from this sample encode an identical CDR3 as well. The J gene is TRBJ1-1, the V gene TRBV27, with 7 positions matching TRBD1. The CDR3 is 14 amino acids. The J segment lost 5 bases and the V segment lost 5 bases, leaving 8 bases of the junction unmatched. Germline values: CDR1 MNHEY, CDR2 SMNVEV (reference sequence). CDR3: CASSIRQGGTEAFF. CDR3 in DNA: TGTGCCAGCAGTATCCGACAGGGAGGTACTGAAGCTTTCTTT.

The rearrangement uses TRBV28 and TRBJ2-1, with TRBD2 matching over 9 bases. V shed 3 bases and J 9 bases; nucleotides not matched to a gene: 9. The CDR3 has 15 amino acids. CDR1 and CDR2 from the germline V gene are MDHEN and SYDVKM. Here the CDR3 reads CASSFLAGGSGEQFF. CDR3 coding DNA: TGTGCCAGCAGTTTCCTGGCGGGGGGGAGCGGTGAGCAGTTCTTC.

This clone was counted a single time. The V and J genes are TRBV7-9 and TRBJ2-7; 12 positions agree with TRBD1. Germline V gene lookup returns CDR1 SEHNR and CDR2 FQNEAQ (reference sequence). The CDR3 runs 16 residues. J lost 4 bases, V lost 5 bases, and 9 bases had no gene match. The CDR3 coding sequence is TGTGCCAGCAGCACGGGACAGGGGGCGAAAAGGTACGAGCAGTACTTC. Amino acids: CASSTGQGAKRYEQYF.

The chain recombines TRBV19 with TRBJ1-2, with unresolved D. Germline V gene sequence: CDR1 LNHDA, CDR2 SQIVND (reference sequence). This CDR3 comprises 13 residues. Between the trimmed V and J ends, which lost 3 bases and 2 bases, there was a span of 7 bases. The CDR3 region is CASSIDTNYGYTF. In nucleotides, the CDR3 is TGTGCCAGTAGTATTGACACAAACTATGGCTACACCTTC.

The V gene is TRBV4-3, the J gene TRBJ2-3; D unclear. The germline V gene encodes CDR1 LGHNA and CDR2 YSLEER. The CDR3 is 14 residues long. Trimming left V 0 bases short and J 8 bases short, with 12 bases between. The CDR3 is CASSQDLSGVTQYF. The CDR3 nucleotides are TGCGCCAGCAGCCAAGATTTATCCGGAGTTACGCAGTATTTT.

J is TRBJ2-7 and V is TRBV6-1; 7 bases fit TRBD1. The V segment lost 3 bases and the J segment 3 bases; nucleotides outside the gene matches: 5. Germline V CDR1 and CDR2: MNHNS, SASEGT. This CDR3 comprises 14 residues. CDR3 amino acids: CASSEGQLGYEQYF. Here the CDR3 DNA reads TGTGCCAGCAGTGAGGGACAGTTAGGCTACGAGCAGTACTTC.

The V gene is TRBV9, the J gene TRBJ2-3; perhaps TRBD1 as D (6 bases). Looked up from germline, CDR1 is SGDLS and CDR2 is YYNGEE. This CDR3 has 15 residues. Between the trimmed V and J ends, which lost 2 bases and 1 base, there was a span of 11 bases. The CDR3 loop reads CASSVGTWGTDTQYF. The CDR3 DNA is TGTGCCAGCAGCGTCGGGACATGGGGCACAGATACGCAGTATTTT.

This clone was detected only once. The rearrangement uses TRBV11-2 and TRBJ2-1; TRBD2 aligns across 11 bases. Trimming removed 2 bases from V and 6 bases from J; junction bases left unmatched: 3. This CDR3 has 15 residues. Per germline, CDR1 SGHAT and CDR2 FQNNGV. The CDR3: CASSLTSGSTNEQFF. CDR3 in DNA: TGTGCCAGCAGCTTAACTAGCGGGAGTACCAATGAGCAGTTCTTC.

The V call is TRBV30, the J call TRBJ1-5; 7 bases align to TRBD1. Trimming took 4 bases from V and 10 from J; bases not matched to a gene: 10. This CDR3 is built from 13 residues. Germline CDR1 and CDR2: GTSNPN and SVGIG (reference sequence). CDR3 coding DNA: TGTGCCTGGACCCGACAGGGCGAAGACCCCCAGCATTTT. This codes for CAWTRQGEDPQHF.

For this clone: Additional DNA sequences in this sample encode the identical CDR3. The rearrangement uses TRBV4-1 and TRBJ2-7; 8 bases fit TRBD1. The CDR3 extends over 15 amino acids. The V segment lost 0 bases and the J segment 1 base; nucleotides outside the gene matches: 2. CDR1 is MGHRA and CDR2 is YSYEKL in the germline V gene. CDR3 sequence: CASSQDGQGSYEQYF. Here the CDR3 DNA reads TGCGCCAGCAGCCAAGACGGACAGGGATCCTACGAGCAGTACTTC.

The table lists this clone with a count of one. CDR3 sequence: CASSSLAGGHYEQYF. CDR3 DNA: TGTGCCAGCAGCTCTCTAGCGGGAGGCCACTACGAGCAGTACTTC. The chain has TRBV7-8 and TRBJ2-7; 11 bases fit TRBD2. The CDR3 consists of 15 residues. Germline V CDR1 and CDR2: SGHVS, FQNEAQ. The ends lost 4 bases at V and 3 bases at J; junction bases unmatched: 5.

The gene calls are TRBV20-1 and TRBJ2-1; D remains ambiguous. V was clipped by 3 bases and J by 8 bases, with 8 bases between them. Germline values: CDR1 DFQATT, CDR2 SNEGSKA (reference sequence). This CDR3 contains 11 residues. The DNA for the CDR3 is TGCAGTGCTAGTTGGGATTATGAGCAGTTCTTC. It codes for CSASWDYEQFF.